This T cell receptor beta chain was recovered during a study of memory CD4+ T cells and cytomegalovirus serostatus. About the study: Donors were healthy Belgian adults, several CMV seropositive and around 24 seronegative. General observations from the study: Median bootstrapped AUC for CMV status was just under 0.97 originally, 0.75 to 0.91 US-trained. CD4+ memory repertoires contained 67 of 164 reported CMV TCRbeta sequences.

Points on this clone: Its antigen is still unknown.

Sequencing used immunoSEQ multiplex PCR; TCRdb keeps in-frame clones, though not all of them. Here the sample spans about 41,000 clones, roughly three quarters being singletons. The sort gate was single viable CD3+CD4+CD8-CD45RO+ cells for memory CD4+ T cells. V shed 2 bases and J shed 4 bases, with 18 bases lying between them. The CDR3 is 16 residues long. The clonotype comes from an adult in good health and CMV-seronegative. The sequenced sample consisted of memory CD4+ T cells from blood. This rearrangement joins TRBV23-1 to TRBJ2-7; the D gene is possibly TRBD1 (6 bases). TRBV23-1 is identified as an open reading frame with a role that is uncertain. The chain's CDR3 is CASSQDGMGAKYEQYF. The CDR3 region has the DNA TGCGCCAGCAGTCAAGATGGGATGGGGGCGAAATACGAGCAGTACTTC.